Listed here are 29 T cell receptor beta chains from one sample, sequenced in a study of T cell responses to AZD1222 COVID-19 vaccine. Method: immunoSEQ multiplex PCR; TCRdb's copy keeps in-frame clones and lacks some. This table holds roughly 120,000 clones, 80% to 90% found once. This specimen was peripheral blood, taken on day 0 of AZD1222 vaccination. These receptors originate from an adult in good health.

This chain joins TRBV29-1 and TRBJ2-1, with 9 nucleotides matching TRBD1. This CDR3 is 14 amino acids long. Trimming cost V 6 bases and J 1 base; bases outside gene matches: 4. Germline V gives CDR1 SQVTM, CDR2 ANQGSEA. Written as DNA, the CDR3 is TGCAGCGTCCCGGGACAGGGTTCCTACAATGAGCAGTTCTTC. It yields the protein CSVPGQGSYNEQFF.

V is TRBV5-1 and J is TRBJ1-1; 8 nucleotides align to TRBD1. CDR1 is SGHRS and CDR2 is YFSETQ in the germline V gene. J was trimmed by 1 base and V by 4 bases; bases with no gene match: 6. This CDR3 is 15 amino acids long. CDR3: CASSPSTGENTEAFF. The CDR3 DNA reads as TGCGCCAGCAGCCCCTCGACAGGGGAGAACACTGAAGCTTTCTTT. The entire variable domain, with the rest obtained from reference TRBV5-1 and TRBJ1-1, is as follows: KAGVTQTPRYLIKTRGQQVTLSCSPISGHRSVSWYQQTPGQGLQFLFEYFSETQRNKGNFPGRFSGRQFSNSRSEMNVSTLELGDSALYLCASSPSTGENTEAFFGQGTRLTVV.

The chain recombines TRBV5-1 with TRBJ1-5; 9 nucleotides agree with TRBD1. V was pared by 4 bases and J by 6 bases, with 5 bases of the junction left unmatched. CDR1 and CDR2 from the germline V gene are SGHRS and YFSETQ. The CDR3 sequence is 14 residues long. CDR3 amino acids: CASSLDRGSQPQHF. The CDR3 DNA is TGCGCCAGCAGCCTGGACAGGGGTAGTCAGCCCCAGCATTTT.

V usage is TRBV6-5 and J usage is TRBJ2-1, with 7 bases lining up with TRBD2. The CDR3 length is 16 residues. From germline, CDR1 is MNHEY and CDR2 SVGAGI. V lost 2 bases and J lost 5; bases outside the gene matches: 9. CDR3 amino acids: CASSYPRGVRDNEQFF. In nucleotides, the CDR3 is TGTGCCAGCAGTTACCCCCGGGGGGTCAGAGACAATGAGCAGTTCTTC.

This chain links TRBV10-3 with TRBJ2-7; 12 bases fit TRBD1. The CDR3 spans 13 residues. The V gene end was trimmed by 6 bases and the J gene end by 7 bases; junction bases not matched to a gene: 4. From germline, CDR1 is ENHRY and CDR2 SYGVKD. This CDR3 is CAIRGQGAGEQYF. DNA of the CDR3: TGTGCCATCAGGGGACAGGGGGCGGGTGAGCAGTACTTC.

The J gene is TRBJ1-5, the V gene TRBV28; no clear D. The length of the CDR3 is 16 residues. Germline V lookup: CDR1 MDHEN, CDR2 SYDVKM. Trimming shortened V by 2 bases and J by 7 bases, and 18 bases separated the two germline ends. CDR3 coding DNA: TGTGCCAGCAGTTTAGCCGAAGGAGGCCAACGCCAGCCCCAGCATTTT. Its protein product is CASSLAEGGQRQPQHF.

This chain uses TRBV19 with TRBJ1-5, with D possibly TRBD1 on 5 matching bases. CDR1 is LNHDA, CDR2 SQIVND, per germline (reference sequence). The CDR3 is 15 amino acids. V lost 5 bases to trimming and J lost 3 bases, with 14 bases between them. The CDR3 loop is CASSFSPGDNQPQHF. DNA for the CDR3: TGTGCCAGTAGTTTTAGTCCGGGGGACAATCAGCCCCAGCATTTT.

The rearrangement links TRBV2 to TRBJ1-3, with D perhaps matching TRBD1 (5 bases). Trimming pared 4 bases from V and 0 bases from J, leaving 7 bases between. The CDR3 contains 14 residues. CDR1 is SNHLY, CDR2 FYNNEI, per germline. In DNA, the CDR3 is TGTGCCAGCAGTGGGGGCAACTCTGGAAACACCATATATTTT. Translated: CASSGGNSGNTIYF.

This clone has a handful of counts. The V and J genes are TRBV7-2 and TRBJ2-7, with D unclear. Trimming stripped 1 base from V and 2 bases from J, with 9 bases between. The CDR3 has 14 residues. Germline CDR1 SGHTA, CDR2 FQGNSA. The CDR3 here is CASSLGWVTYEQYF. The CDR3 DNA follows: TGTGCCAGCAGCTTAGGTTGGGTTACCTACGAGCAGTACTTC. Full variable domain (missing parts from reference TRBV7-2 and TRBJ2-7): GAGVSQSPSNKVTEKGKDVELRCDPISGHTALYWYRQSLGQGLEFLIYFQGNSAPDKSGLPSDRFSAERTGGSVSTLTIQRTQQEDSAVYLCASSLGWVTYEQYFGPGTRLTVT.

This chain connects TRBV11-2 to TRBJ2-7; 8 bases are shared with TRBD1. The trim removed 3 bases at V and 3 bases at J, leaving 10 bases unmatched. The CDR3 length is 16 residues. Germline lookup yields CDR1 SGHAT and CDR2 FQNNGV. CDR3 bases: TGTGCCAGCAGCTTTCTAACCGGGACAGGAAACTACGAGCAGTACTTC. Translated, it gives CASSFLTGTGNYEQYF.

This rearrangement joins TRBV5-1 to TRBJ1-6; D may be TRBD1 (6 bases). V was cut by 0 bases and J by 0 bases, with 13 bases left in between. The CDR3 contains 18 residues. From germline, CDR1 is SGHRS and CDR2 YFSETQ. The DNA of the CDR3 is TGCGCCAGCAGCTTGGCAGGGGTTGCAGACTCCTATAATTCACCCCTCCACTTT. This gives the protein CASSLAGVADSYNSPLHF.

The chain is built from TRBV27 and TRBJ1-1, with unresolved D. Germline V gene lookup returns CDR1 MNHEY and CDR2 SMNVEV (reference sequence). The CDR3 runs 16 residues. V lost 2 bases and J lost 3, with 16 bases in between. The DNA for the CDR3 is TGTGCCAGCAGTTTACTTGGGTTCCCCCGGGACACTGAAGCTTTCTTT. It encodes CASSLLGFPRDTEAFF.

V is TRBV28 and J is TRBJ2-4, with 9 bases lining up with TRBD1. J gave up 3 bases and V 6 bases, and 12 bases lay outside the gene matches. The CDR3 totals 17 residues. Germline loops: CDR1 MDHEN, CDR2 SYDVKM. The CDR3 bases are TGTGCCAGCAGCCGAATACAGGGGGCTGGGAGCAAAAACATTCAGTACTTC. Translated: CASSRIQGAGSKNIQYF. The full variable domain, in which reference TRBV28 and TRBJ2-4 provide the parts outside the CDR3, is DVKVTQSSRYLVKRTGEKVFLECVQDMDHENMFWYRQDPGLGLRLIYFSYDVKMKEKGDIPEGYSVSREKKERFSLILESASTNQTSMYLCASSRIQGAGSKNIQYFGAGTRLSVL.

J is TRBJ2-4 and V is TRBV7-9; 11 positions match TRBD1. Germline V lookup: CDR1 SEHNR, CDR2 FQNEAQ (reference sequence). Germline trimming cut 5 bases from V and 8 bases from J; bases unmatched to any gene: 14. This CDR3 region has 17 residues. CDR3 in amino acids: CASSHEPGQGAGYIQYF. The CDR3 coding sequence is TGTGCCAGCAGCCACGAACCCGGACAGGGGGCTGGGTACATTCAGTACTTC.

This chain links TRBV6-5 with TRBJ2-2; D gene unclear. CDR3 length: 16 amino acids. Germline V CDR1 and CDR2: MNHEY, SVGAGI. V lost 0 bases and J 2 bases, leaving 10 bases between the germline ends. CDR3 sequence reads: CASSYSSGVNTGELFF. The DNA of the CDR3 is TGTGCCAGCAGTTACTCGAGTGGGGTTAACACCGGGGAGCTGTTTTTT.

J is TRBJ2-1 and V is TRBV7-6; a possible D gene is TRBD1 (5 bases). Germline-derived CDR1 and CDR2 are SGHVS and FNYEAQ. V shed 2 bases and J shed 0 bases, with 14 bases lying between them. CDR3 length: 17 amino acids. This CDR3 reads CASSLTGRARSYNEQFF. CDR3 bases: TGTGCCAGCAGCTTAACGGGCAGGGCCCGCTCCTACAATGAGCAGTTCTTC.

The gene calls are TRBV2 and TRBJ2-5; 12 bases line up with TRBD2. CDR3 length equals 15 residues. The ends lost 8 bases at V and 5 bases at J; junction bases unmatched: 9. Germline values: CDR1 SNHLY, CDR2 FYNNEI. The CDR3: CASDLGLAGIETQYF. CDR3 bases: TGTGCCAGCGATCTCGGACTAGCGGGGATTGAGACCCAGTACTTC.

The gene calls are TRBV7-9 and TRBJ2-1; D is unclear. The germline gives CDR1 SEHNR, CDR2 FQNEAQ (reference sequence). V lost 1 base, J lost 5 bases, and 3 bases lay in between. The CDR3 runs to 12 residues. DNA for the CDR3: TGTGCCAGCAGCTTAGGGAACAATGAGCAGTTCTTC. Translation gives CASSLGNNEQFF.

This rearrangement joins TRBV2 to TRBJ2-5; perhaps D is TRBD1 or TRBD2 (6 bases each). V lost 10 bases, J lost 7 bases, and 16 bases lay in between. The CDR3 is 12 residues long. Germline assignment: CDR1 SNHLY and CDR2 FYNNEI. Here the CDR3 reads CAITLGGRTQYF. The CDR3 region has the DNA TGTGCCATCACTTTGGGGGGCCGGACCCAGTACTTC.

V gene TRBV5-4 combines with J gene TRBJ2-1; D gene uncertain. The CDR3 is made up of 15 amino acids. Trimming left V 0 bases short and J 0 bases short, with 7 bases between. CDR1 SGHNT and CDR2 YYREEE come from the germline V gene (reference sequence). The CDR3 is CASSLDWTSYNEQFF. The CDR3 region has the DNA TGTGCCAGCAGCTTGGACTGGACCTCCTACAATGAGCAGTTCTTC. Together with reference TRBV5-4 and TRBJ2-1, the CDR3 gives the full variable domain: ETGVTQSPTHLIKTRGQQVTLRCSSQSGHNTVSWYQQALGQGPQFIFQYYREEENGRGNFPPRFSGLQFPNYSSELNVNALELDDSALYLCASSLDWTSYNEQFFGPGTRLTVL.

The rearrangement links TRBV9 to TRBJ2-5; D is perhaps TRBD1 or TRBD2 (5 bases each). The CDR3 has 13 residues. The V end was cut by 6 bases, the J end by 4 bases, with 13 bases between. Germline V lookup: CDR1 SGDLS, CDR2 YYNGEE. The CDR3 coding sequence is TGTGCCAGCACCCCTGGGGGTGGAGAGACCCAGTACTTC. Protein sequence: CASTPGGGETQYF.

The V gene is TRBV18, the J gene TRBJ2-1; 7 bases fit TRBD2. In germline, CDR1 is KGHSH, CDR2 LQKENI. This CDR3 comprises 14 residues. With 2 bases clipped from V and 4 bases from J, the junction kept 2 bases outside the gene matches. The CDR3 sequence: CASSPGGGYNEQFF. For the CDR3, the DNA is TGTGCCAGCTCACCAGGGGGGGGTTACAATGAGCAGTTCTTC.

Comment on this clone: This same CDR3 is encoded by further DNA sequences in the sample. The chain joins TRBV5-1 to TRBJ1-4, with D unclear. V was clipped by 0 bases and J by 0 bases, with 6 bases between them. Germline lookup yields CDR1 SGHRS and CDR2 YFSETQ. CDR3 length equals 15 residues. CDR3 in DNA: TGCGCCAGCAGCTTGGATGTGGCAACTAATGAAAAACTGTTTTTT. Translated, it gives CASSLDVATNEKLFF.

The chain links TRBV7-2 to TRBJ2-7; D not certain. V lost 5 bases to trimming and J lost 3 bases, with 17 bases between them. Germline CDR1 is SGHTA and CDR2 is FQGNSA. The CDR3 covers 15 residues. CDR3: CASSNRVDAVYEQYF. DNA for the CDR3: TGTGCCAGCAGCAATCGGGTCGACGCGGTCTACGAGCAGTACTTC. The complete variable domain, with remaining parts taken from reference TRBV7-2 and TRBJ2-7, reads GAGVSQSPSNKVTEKGKDVELRCDPISGHTALYWYRQSLGQGLEFLIYFQGNSAPDKSGLPSDRFSAERTGGSVSTLTIQRTQQEDSAVYLCASSNRVDAVYEQYFGPGTRLTVT.

V usage is TRBV6-5 and J usage is TRBJ2-7; the D is unclear. Looked up from germline, CDR1 is MNHEY and CDR2 is SVGAGI. V lost 2 bases, J lost 2 bases, and 1 base lay in between. The length of the CDR3 is 11 residues. CDR3 protein: CASSYAYEQYF. CDR3 nucleotide sequence: TGTGCCAGCAGTTACGCCTACGAGCAGTACTTC.

The chain recombines TRBV27 with TRBJ1-1; 8 positions match TRBD1. Per germline, CDR1 MNHEY and CDR2 SMNVEV (reference sequence). The CDR3 runs to 15 residues. With 7 bases clipped from V and 4 bases from J, the junction kept 11 bases outside the gene matches. CDR3 DNA: TGTGCCAGCAATTTCGGACAGGGAGGATCCACTGAAGCTTTCTTT. This translates into CASNFGQGGSTEAFF.

This chain joins TRBV15 and TRBJ2-2, with TRBD2 identical over 8 bases. Germline values: CDR1 LNHNV, CDR2 YYDKDF (reference sequence). The CDR3 has 17 amino acids. With 0 bases clipped from V and 1 base from J, the junction kept 4 bases outside the gene matches. The CDR3 coding sequence is TGTGCCACCAGCAGAGATTACACTAGCGGGAACACCGGGGAGCTGTTTTTT. The encoded protein is CATSRDYTSGNTGELFF. The full variable domain, completed using reference TRBV15 and TRBJ2-2, is DAMVIQNPRYQVTQFGKPVTLSCSQTLNHNVMYWYQQKSSQAPKLLFHYYDKDFNNEADTPDNFQSRRPNTSFCFLDIRSPGLGDTAMYLCATSRDYTSGNTGELFFGEGSRLTVL.

The V gene is TRBV19, the J gene TRBJ2-7, with D possibly matching TRBD1 (6 bases). Trimming removed 5 bases from V and 2 bases from J, with 13 bases in between. Germline loops: CDR1 LNHDA, CDR2 SQIVND (reference sequence). The CDR3 is made up of 14 amino acids. Here the CDR3 reads CASSPRTEAYEQYF. The CDR3 DNA sequence: TGTGCCAGTAGTCCCCGGACAGAAGCCTACGAGCAGTACTTC.

This clone has only one observation. The chain employs TRBV7-6 and TRBJ1-4; D possibly corresponds to TRBD1 (6 bases). Germline CDR1 is SGHVS and CDR2 is FNYEAQ. The V end was cut by 1 base, the J end by 7 bases, with 10 bases between. The CDR3 has 14 residues. The CDR3 nucleotides read TGTGCCAGCAGCTTAGACGGGGGCGGTGAAAAACTGTTTTTT. Protein product: CASSLDGGGEKLFF.